Listed below are T cell receptor beta chains from one sample, sequenced in a study of blood T cells in healthy people across ages. From the 5' RACE reads, TCRdb called clonotypes with MiXCR, one entry per CDR3 protein. The table records about 1 million distinct CDR3 sequences, 40% to 45% of them present only once. The sample taken for sequencing was blood. The receptor set was obtained from an older woman in good health. CDR3s include the opening cysteine and the closing phenylalanine or tryptophan. A D gene is named only where the DNA matches it firmly. Expanded clones are given a class, and other clones once, few, many or no size at all.

V	J	D	size	DNA	CDR3
TRBV18	TRBJ2-1	NA	few	TGTGCCAGCTCACCAGACCTAACGGGAGAGCAGTTCTTC	CASSPDLTGEQFF
TRBV2	TRBJ2-1	TRBD2	NA	TGTGCCACGCAGCGGGAGGGCTTCGACAATGAGCAGTTCTTC	CATQREGFDNEQFF
TRBV11-2	TRBJ2-7	NA	few	TGTGCCAGCAGCCGCCTCGGGAGCTACGAGCAGTACTTC	CASSRLGSYEQYF
TRBV5-1	TRBJ2-7	TRBD1	NA	TGCGCCAGCAGCCCCCTTAGGGACAGGGTGGGCGAGCAGTACTTC	CASSPLRDRVGEQYF
TRBV27	TRBJ2-6	TRBD1	NA	TGTGCCAGCAGTTTATACCTTATACCCTTACAGGGGCGTGGGGCCAACGTCCTGACTTTC	CASSLYLIPLQGRGANVLTF
TRBV24-1	TRBJ2-5	NA	once	TGTGCCACCAGTGCCGGCCAACGCCGAGAGACCCAGTACTTC	CATSAGQRRETQYF
TRBV18	TRBJ2-5	TRBD2	NA	TGTGCCAGCTCACCGAAGACTAGCGAGCCTCAAGAGACCCAGTACTTC	CASSPKTSEPQETQYF
TRBV7-9	TRBJ1-2	NA	few	TGTGCCAGCAGCTTCGAGGATGGCTACACCTTC	CASSFEDGYTF
TRBV5-1	TRBJ1-4	TRBD1	NA	TGCGCCAGCAGCGGACAGGGACGAAATGAAAAACTGTTTTTT	CASSGQGRNEKLFF
TRBV3-1	TRBJ2-3	NA	NA	TGTGCCAGCAGCCAAGTCACCCGAAGCACAGATACGCAGTATTTT	CASSQVTRSTDTQYF
TRBV5-1	TRBJ2-6	NA	NA	TGCGCCAGCAGCCCCGAACCGACAGGACTCTCTGGGGCCAACGTCCTGACTTTC	CASSPEPTGLSGANVLTF
TRBV12-3/TRBV12-4	TRBJ2-1	TRBD1	NA	TGTGCCAGCACCCGACAGGGGGCGGATGAGCAGTTCTTC	CASTRQGADEQFF
TRBV28	TRBJ1-2	NA	NA	TGTGCCAGCAGTTTATCCACAGGGAGTGGCTACACCTTC	CASSLSTGSGYTF
TRBV15	TRBJ1-4	NA	NA	TGTGCCACCAGCACAGCGGACGGTCTTGGTGAAAAACTGTTTTTT	CATSTADGLGEKLFF
TRBV10-1	TRBJ1-2	TRBD1	many	TGTGCCAGCAGCCCTGGACAGGACTATGGCTACACCTTC	CASSPGQDYGYTF